Given below is one T cell receptor (beta chain) in context. Its target is unknown. CDR3 length equals 17 residues. The germline gives CDR1 SGHDT, CDR2 YYEEEE. The ends lost 4 bases at V and 3 bases at J; junction bases unmatched: 6. With molecular barcodes, quantitative 5'-RACE was used to make the TCR beta libraries. MiXCR, run by TCRdb on the 5' RACE reads, gives a single entry per CDR3 protein. The sample records hundreds of thousands of distinct CDR3 sequences, approximately 12% being singletons. This entry is derived from a study of CD8 T cells in ankylosing spondylitis. General study findings and limits: Several of the motif variants were reported before in synovial fluid and blood from reactive arthritis. There was a TCR beta motif, made of several highly homologous variants, that appeared characteristic of ankylosing spondylitis blood. Clones that were linked to disease were CD8+ and were relatively rare in peripheral blood. Matched ankylosing spondylitis synovial fluid reportedly contained a significantly enriched population of disease-linked clones.

The clonotype comes from a male donor with ankylosing spondylitis. Sequencing was done on a sample of blood, either unsorted or a sorted T cell fraction (not recorded which). The V and J genes are TRBV5-6 and TRBJ2-2, with TRBD2 matching 13 bases. CDR3 nucleotides: TGTGCCAGCAGCCTACAGGGGACTAGCGGGGACACCGGGGAGCTGTTTTTT. Translation gives CASSLQGTSGDTGELFF.